Listed below are T cell receptor beta chains from one sample, sequenced in a study of T cell responses to AZD1222 COVID-19 vaccine. Assay: immunoSEQ multiplex PCR; the TCRdb copy retains only in-frame clones and omits some. Among fewer than 150,000 clones listed, roughly 93% were seen once. Sequenced here: peripheral blood, sampled 28 days after the second AZD1222 dose. Source of these receptors: an adult who received the AZD1222 COVID-19 vaccine. Both conserved end residues are part of each CDR3. Fields, in order: clone size, V gene, J gene, D gene, CDR3 DNA, CDR3 protein. D genes are given only for firm matches. Not all rows give a size; the values are once, few, many and, for expanded clones, a class.

abundance: -
v_gene: TRBV4-3
j_gene: TRBJ2-1
d_gene: TRBD2
CDR3nt: TGCGCCAGCAGCCAAGCTGCTGCGGGGGGGCTAAACAATGAGCAGTTCTTC
CDR3aa: CASSQAAAGGLNNEQFF

abundance: -
v_gene: TRBV5-1
j_gene: TRBJ2-3
d_gene: TRBD1
CDR3nt: TGCGCCAGCAGCTTGGAGGGGGCCTGGTCGGATACGCAGTATTTT
CDR3aa: CASSLEGAWSDTQYF

abundance: -
v_gene: TRBV10-3
j_gene: TRBJ1-2
d_gene: -
CDR3nt: TGTGCCATCACGACAGATGGTAACTATGGCTACACCTTC
CDR3aa: CAITTDGNYGYTF

abundance: -
v_gene: TRBV19
j_gene: TRBJ1-4
d_gene: -
CDR3nt: TGTGCCAGTAGTATGGGTTCTGGGGATAAACTGTTTTTT
CDR3aa: CASSMGSGDKLFF

abundance: -
v_gene: TRBV5-4
j_gene: TRBJ2-5
d_gene: -
CDR3nt: TGTGCCAGCAGCGGGGGCTTGGGAGTACTGGAGACCCAGTACTTC
CDR3aa: CASSGGLGVLETQYF

abundance: -
v_gene: TRBV7-3
j_gene: TRBJ2-3
d_gene: -
CDR3nt: TGTGCCAGCAGCTCCCCCCGGGGCAGCGGCACAGATACGCAGTATTTT
CDR3aa: CASSSPRGSGTDTQYF

abundance: -
v_gene: TRBV4-2
j_gene: TRBJ2-7
d_gene: -
CDR3nt: TGTGCCAGCAGCCTTCGCCGACTATCCTACGAGCAGTACTTC
CDR3aa: CASSLRRLSYEQYF

abundance: -
v_gene: TRBV14
j_gene: TRBJ2-5
d_gene: -
CDR3nt: TGTGCCAGCAGCCAAGTTAACAGCGAGACCCAGTACTTC
CDR3aa: CASSQVNSETQYF

abundance: -
v_gene: TRBV28
j_gene: TRBJ1-5
d_gene: -
CDR3nt: TGTGCCAGCAGTTTCCGGGTTGGCAATCAGCCCCAGCATTTT
CDR3aa: CASSFRVGNQPQHF

abundance: -
v_gene: TRBV7-9
j_gene: TRBJ1-2
d_gene: -
CDR3nt: TGTGCCAGCAGCTCCGCGTCCAACTATGGCTACACCTTC
CDR3aa: CASSSASNYGYTF

abundance: -
v_gene: TRBV12-3/TRBV12-4
j_gene: TRBJ1-1
d_gene: -
CDR3nt: TGTGCCAGCAGCCAAACCAGAAACACTGAAGCTTTCTTT
CDR3aa: CASSQTRNTEAFF

abundance: -
v_gene: TRBV28
j_gene: TRBJ2-3
d_gene: -
CDR3nt: TGTGCCAGCAGGGGCGGCAGGGTCATCGGAGATACGCAGTATTTT
CDR3aa: CASRGGRVIGDTQYF

abundance: -
v_gene: TRBV6-5
j_gene: TRBJ1-3
d_gene: -
CDR3nt: TGTGCCAGCACTTCAGGCGGCTCTGGAAACACCATATATTTT
CDR3aa: CASTSGGSGNTIYF

abundance: -
v_gene: TRBV19
j_gene: TRBJ1-5
d_gene: -
CDR3nt: TGTGCCAGTAGTATAGCCGAGGGGCCCCAGCATTTT
CDR3aa: CASSIAEGPQHF

abundance: -
v_gene: TRBV7-3
j_gene: TRBJ1-1
d_gene: -
CDR3nt: TGTGCCAGCAGCCCAGGGGCAGGCACTGAAGCTTTCTTT
CDR3aa: CASSPGAGTEAFF

abundance: -
v_gene: TRBV28
j_gene: TRBJ1-5
d_gene: TRBD1
CDR3nt: TGTGCCAGCAGCTTTGGACAGGGCCGTCAGCCCCAGCATTTT
CDR3aa: CASSFGQGRQPQHF

abundance: -
v_gene: TRBV23-1
j_gene: TRBJ1-2
d_gene: -
CDR3nt: TGCGCCAGCAGTCGCCTCGACTACTATGGCTACACCTTC
CDR3aa: CASSRLDYYGYTF

abundance: -
v_gene: TRBV6-6
j_gene: TRBJ2-3
d_gene: TRBD1
CDR3nt: TGTGCCAGCAGCCGGGGGCAGGGGGCTTTATCAGATACGCAGTATTTT
CDR3aa: CASSRGQGALSDTQYF

abundance: -
v_gene: TRBV4-1
j_gene: TRBJ1-5
d_gene: -
CDR3nt: TGCGCCAGCAGCCAAGATTGGCCAAACTATAGCAATCAGCCCCAGCATTTT
CDR3aa: CASSQDWPNYSNQPQHF

abundance: once
v_gene: TRBV29-1
j_gene: TRBJ2-7
d_gene: TRBD1
CDR3nt: TGCAGCGTTGAAAGGGACAGGGGAGCCCACTACGAGCAGTACTTC
CDR3aa: CSVERDRGAHYEQYF

abundance: once
v_gene: TRBV5-5
j_gene: TRBJ1-1
d_gene: -
CDR3nt: TGTGCCAGCAGCTTGCTGGGAAACACTGAAGCTTTCTTT
CDR3aa: CASSLLGNTEAFF

abundance: -
v_gene: TRBV19
j_gene: TRBJ1-2
d_gene: -
CDR3nt: TGTGCCAGTAGTATCGCGGGGACGGAAGCTAACTATGGCTACACCTTC
CDR3aa: CASSIAGTEANYGYTF

abundance: -
v_gene: TRBV11-2
j_gene: TRBJ1-1
d_gene: -
CDR3nt: TGTGCCAGCAGCCGCTGGAAACTTGGGTTCACCACTGAAGCTTTCTTT
CDR3aa: CASSRWKLGFTTEAFF